The 8 T cell receptor beta chains listed next were all sequenced from one sample in a study of CD8+ T cells in alopecia areata. The authors extracted RNA and reverse transcribed it into cDNA as the sequencing template. The method was immunoSEQ multiplex PCR; TCRdb's version includes in-frame clones alone and lacks a portion of them. The sample contains some 82,000 clones, roughly half of which appear only once. Sequencing was performed on NKG2D-high CD8+ T cells sorted from blood. These receptors all come from a human donor with alopecia areata.

The chain uses TRBV9 and TRBJ1-2; 9 bases match TRBD1. The CDR3 loop spans 13 amino acids. Trimming took 4 bases from V and 7 from J; bases not matched to a gene: 5. The V gene's germline CDR1 is SGDLS and CDR2 YYNGEE. CDR3 sequence reads: CASSTGQGSGYTF. In DNA form, the CDR3 reads TGTGCCAGCAGCACGGGACAGGGCTCTGGCTACACCTTC. Complete variable domain (other parts from reference TRBV9 and TRBJ1-2): DSGVTQTPKHLITATGQRVTLRCSPRSGDLSVYWYQQSLDQGLQFLIQYYNGEERAKGNILERFSAQQFPDLHSELNLSSLELGDSALYFCASSTGQGSGYTFGSGTRLTVV.

This chain connects TRBV19 to TRBJ2-5; D unclear. V was cut by 1 base and J by 4 bases, with 16 bases left in between. The CDR3 is made up of 16 amino acids. Germline loops: CDR1 LNHDA, CDR2 SQIVND (reference sequence). The CDR3 DNA sequence: TGTGCCAGTAGTATAGGAACACAACCCCAGGCAGAGACCCAGTACTTC. This gives the protein CASSIGTQPQAETQYF. Full variable domain (outside the CDR3, taken from reference TRBV19 and TRBJ2-5): DGGITQSPKYLFRKEGQNVTLSCEQNLNHDAMYWYRQDPGQGLRLIYYSQIVNDFQKGDIAEGYSVSREKKESFPLTVTSAQKNPTAFYLCASSIGTQPQAETQYFGPGTRLLVL.

In its sample, this clone was seen a few times. V is TRBV28 and J is TRBJ1-5; 8 bases fit TRBD1. CDR3 length: 15 residues. CDR1 MDHEN and CDR2 SYDVKM come from the germline V gene. Trimming cost V 6 bases and J 8 bases; bases outside gene matches: 12. The CDR3 is CASSWRQGAFKPQHF. The CDR3 DNA is TGTGCCAGCAGCTGGAGGCAGGGGGCTTTTAAGCCCCAGCATTTT.

The sample holds a few counts of this clone. The V and J genes are TRBV19 and TRBJ1-1, with D hard to call. The CDR3 spans 12 residues. V was cut by 11 bases and J by 1 base, with 11 bases left in between. CDR1 and CDR2 (germline): LNHDA, SQIVND (reference sequence). CDR3 nucleotide sequence: TGTGCCGTCCTTATTGGGAACACTGAAGCTTTCTTT. This gives the protein CAVLIGNTEAFF. The complete variable domain, with remaining parts taken from reference TRBV19 and TRBJ1-1, reads DGGITQSPKYLFRKEGQNVTLSCEQNLNHDAMYWYRQDPGQGLRLIYYSQIVNDFQKGDIAEGYSVSREKKESFPLTVTSAQKNPTAFYLCAVLIGNTEAFFGQGTRLTVV.

This chain joins TRBV30 and TRBJ2-1; TRBD2 is a possible D gene (6 bases). Germline V CDR1 and CDR2: GTSNPN, SVGIG (reference sequence). V was pared by 0 bases and J by 8 bases, with 17 bases between. The CDR3 consists of 15 residues. The CDR3 region has the DNA TGTGCCTGGAGTGTATCTTTGCGGGGATTCCATGAGCAGTTCTTC. Its translation: CAWSVSLRGFHEQFF.

The J gene is TRBJ2-7, the V gene TRBV14; possible D gene TRBD2, 5 bases. Trimming took off 4 bases at V and 3 bases at J, with 10 bases between the two ends. The CDR3 loop spans 13 amino acids. Germline lookup yields CDR1 SGHDN and CDR2 FVKESK. CDR3 protein: CASSRTGDYEQYF. CDR3 nucleotides: TGTGCCAGCAGCCGAACCGGGGACTACGAGCAGTACTTC. Full variable domain (missing parts from reference TRBV14 and TRBJ2-7): EAGVTQFPSHSVIEKGQTVTLRCDPISGHDNLYWYRRVMGKEIKFLLHFVKESKQDESGMPNNRFLAERTGGTYSTLKVQPAELEDSGVYFCASSRTGDYEQYFGPGTRLTVT.

This clone turned up a few times. The rearrangement links TRBV9 to TRBJ2-3; D is unresolved. This CDR3 has 16 amino acids. The V gene's germline CDR1 is SGDLS and CDR2 YYNGEE. The V gene lost 0 bases and the J gene lost 2 bases, with 13 bases spanning the gap. In DNA, the CDR3 is TGTGCCAGCAGCGTAGGCCCGGGCAGCTTCACAGATACGCAGTATTTT. Its translation: CASSVGPGSFTDTQYF.

J is TRBJ2-1 and V is TRBV4-1; 8 bases fit TRBD2. CDR1 and CDR2 (germline): MGHRA, YSYEKL. V gave up 3 bases and J gave up 8 bases; unmatched junction bases: 12. The CDR3 has 16 residues. CDR3 sequence reads: CASSHPLAGRTDEQFF. The CDR3, as DNA: TGCGCCAGCAGCCATCCCCTAGCGGGCCGTACAGATGAGCAGTTCTTC.